This T cell receptor beta chain was recovered during a study of cytomegalovirus exposure and HLA in healthy donors (dated by TCRdb to about 2017). About the study as a whole: According to an earlier analysis of several hundred of the donors, some 180 million T cells yielded 117 million unique TCR beta sequences and about 300 Gb of sequence data. The genetic ancestry cluster associated with self-reported Caucasian donors included about 84% of the roughly 380 genotyped donors. The study aimed to test whether signatures of past pathogen exposure could be identified by cataloging public T cell receptors. Every repertoire in the discovery cohort had been generated on one and the same sequencing platform. HLA typing covered class I and class II loci at four-digit resolution. Rather than drawing on any new phenotypic data, the later analysis identified candidate immune exposures from TCR beta sequences and the way those sequences occurred across donors. Typing coverage varied by locus: roughly 620-630 donors for A, B, C, DRB1 and DQB1; roughly 560 for DQA1; more than 600 for DPA1; some 470 for DPB1. An earlier analysis of approximately 630 of the donors applied high-throughput TCR beta sequencing to assess whether each TCR beta V gene segment acted as functional or pseudogenic. In addition to the first cohort of 666 subjects, a separate validation cohort of 130 or so different subjects was used. Across 300 to 500 genotyped donors of the cohort, an average of roughly 230,000 unique TCR beta nucleotide sequences per donor were sequenced, and approximately 19% of those sequences were non-productive. The study used immunosequencing to profile the T cell repertoires of 600 to 850 subjects and linked those repertoires to cytomegalovirus serostatus. Five DR-DQ haplotypes were treated as single units for association and clustering because of strong linkage in the cohort. Alongside the repertoire data, information on donor age, sex, ethnicity and CMV serostatus was compiled. A later genetic analysis used genome-wide SNP genotypes for about three fifths of the 666 donors, treating that subset as a discovery cohort. To predict cytomegalovirus infection status, the study combined high-throughput TCR immunosequencing, statistical association of individual TCRs with disease status, and machine learning. A later analysis re-analyzed previously published TCR beta repertoires from 666 donors and added high-resolution HLA genotyping to study TCR occurrence patterns. Around 320 gigabases of sequencing data and some 85 million unique TCR sequences were included in an early release covering roughly 700 HLA-typed donors. The full study reports these points: The classifier was reported to diagnose cytomegalovirus status with high specificity and sensitivity in both the original and validation cohorts. Compared with equally common non-associated chains, HLA-associated TCR beta chains in a later analysis were more clonally expanded and had lower generation probabilities. A further reported finding was that TCR beta sequences accurately predicted the HLA-A and HLA-B alleles for most subjects in the first cohort. This cohort had only TCR beta chains sequenced, and the lack of alpha or paired-chain data limited which features could be detected. Roughly 17 rarely observed V segments, including chromosome 9 orphons, were excluded from the earlier analysis of some 590 of the donors because counts were too low. HLA typing was unavailable for some donors at each locus, so association tests used only the typed subset. According to a later genetic analysis, donors in an Asian-associated ancestry cluster had fewer N-insertions in productive TCRs than the approximately 630-donor mean. In a later genetic analysis, a missense DCLRE1C variant was associated with V-gene and J-gene trimming of TCR beta chains, and the association was replicated in an independent cohort. A later analysis found that TCR association rates varied across HLA loci, with DRB1 alleles showing the most associated TCRs and HLA-C alleles the fewest. Most TCR sequences were seen in very few donors, while some public TCRs were found in many individuals. The 87-base-pair reads could not distinguish some IMGT-functional V segments, including TRBV6-2 and TRBV6-3, so those segments were excluded. Most CMV-associated TCR beta chains appeared to be HLA-restricted in a later analysis, and the HLA associations seemed to be driven largely by CMV exposure. CMV serostatus was the only immune exposure information available for the cohort. A group of highly shared sequence variants was considered likely to be a technical artifact of the sequencing pipeline. A later analysis reported that several top co-occurrence clusters appeared linked to parvovirus B19, influenza, CMV and Epstein-Barr virus. In the study, about 150 TCR beta chains were listed as associated with cytomegalovirus. It was suggested by the authors that the approach could potentially be generalized to other disease states and immunological phenotypes. Linkage disequilibrium might explain the correlated functional status among segregating V segments, but an unknown experimental factor could not be ruled out. In a later analysis, around 15,000 TCR beta sequences were associated with specific HLA alleles at a false discovery rate of 0.05. Assigning TCR associations to individual alleles was difficult when HLA alleles, especially DR and DQ, strongly co-occurred. In vitro tests confirmed that a few of the cytomegalovirus-associated TCR beta chains recognize cytomegalovirus antigens. The presence/absence analyses assumed that sequencing depth was roughly uniform across donors, and that assumption may not be true. In an earlier analysis of around 600 of the donors, most TCR beta V segments appeared in productive rearrangements about 87% or about 30% of the time, broadly matching IMGT annotations.

The cohort was made up of 500 to 800 healthy bone marrow donors. All cohort members were sampled while nominally healthy, although unrecorded immune exposures were likely present. The donor was CMV seropositive and was included in the group of some 290 seropositive cohort members. Each donor provided a peripheral blood sample, and peripheral blood mononuclear cells were used for TCR beta sequencing. The Qiagen DNeasy Blood Extraction Kit was used to extract genomic DNA from the blood cell samples. Worth noting for this clone: What antigen it recognizes has not been identified. No base quality information exists; no much larger clone differs at one position.

Library prep was done by the immunoSEQ multiplex PCR assay. For the multiplex PCR, a mixture combining 60 forward primers for TCR Vbeta segments and 13 reverse primers for TCR Jbeta segments was used. Amplification of the CDR3 region of rearranged TCR beta genes was performed with a multiplex PCR assay on genomic DNA. On the Illumina HiSeq System, the amplified TCR beta libraries were sequenced as 87-base-pair reads. In the source study's methods: A later analysis counted about 80 million unique TCR beta chains across the 666 repertoires, and some 11 million of these chains were shared by at least two donors. Raw reads were error-corrected and collapsed into unique sequences with a nearest-neighbor algorithm that merged closely related sequences to remove PCR and sequencing errors. Alignment of CDR3 sequences to IMGT reference sequences was used to assign V, D and J gene segments. For a sequence to be retained, a match of at least six nucleotides to both a V gene segment and a J gene segment was required. Rearrangements were classified as productive when the CDR3 lacked stop codons and remained in frame with V and J, and all other rearrangements were classified as non-productive. Following IMGT convention, CDR3 was defined as the stretch from the second conserved V-encoded cysteine to the conserved J-encoded phenylalanine. The earlier analysis of 500 to 600 of the donors excluded sequences that lacked an unambiguous match to a single V gene segment. In an earlier analysis of 450 to 750 of the donors, a V segment was called functional when productive rearrangements were above 56.7%, and segregating when the standard deviation between donors exceeded 5%. A statistical classification framework was developed to diagnose cytomegalovirus status using the catalog of TCR beta chain sequences. V and J gene assignment, in a later analysis, came from comparing TCR nucleotide sequences with IMGT/GENE-DB human TR gene sequences. In a later analysis, CDR3 sequences and most-parsimonious VDJ recombination scenarios were assigned using the TCRdist pipeline. A later analysis defined each TCR beta chain by its CDR3 amino acid sequence plus V-gene family, and excluded reads lacking a unique V-gene family. As a way to deal with suspected cross-contamination and a sequencing artifact, a later analysis dropped roughly 600 nucleotide sequences that were highly shared and had low generation probability. For each public chain, a later analysis derived a clonal expansion index from normalized ranks of inferred template counts within each repertoire. In a later analysis, generation probabilities were computed using a VDJ recombination model fitted to out-of-frame rearrangements, and the results were checked against IGoR. A later analysis scored TCR-TCR, TCR-HLA and TCR-CMV co-occurrence with hypergeometric tests, applying a repertoire-size bias correction to TCR pairs. In a later analysis, false discovery rates were estimated by permuting HLA or CMV assignments 20 times. In a later analysis, co-occurring TCRs were grouped using DBSCAN, with TCRdist sequence similarity added in when clustering inside HLA-allele-positive subsets. For co-occurrence clustering, repertoires with fewer than 30,000 or more than 120,000 public chains were excluded, along with roughly 5 repertoires with anomalous nucleotide sharing. As stored in TCRdb, this immuneACCESS dataset retains in-frame rearrangements with V and J assigned. A fraction of the clones does not appear; measured against another copy, unresolved V genes explain less than half of the discrepancy, and the remainder lacks a known reason. The DNA was the basis for D and trimming; V, J and clone size are from that table. The sample yields 90,000 to 120,000 clones; 74% were counted once. Over 2.5% of the sample rests with the top ten.

The junction shows trimming of 0 bases on V and 6 bases on J, plus 12 bases between the germline ends. Including cysteine and phenylalanine, the CDR3 has 15 amino acids. The only DNA kept is the CDR3, 45 bases in frame from the first base. The germline V gene yields SGDLS for CDR1 and YYNGEE for CDR2. The sample was PBMCs. The rearranged chain carries TRBV9 and TRBJ2-2; TRBD2 might be the D gene, on 7 matching bases. The receptor was isolated from a man in his fifties or sixties in good health and CMV-seropositive. The CDR3 protein: CASSVEMRGPGELFF. The DNA sequence follows: TGTGCCAGCAGCGTAGAGATGCGGGGGCCCGGGGAGCTGTTTTTT. With the rest looked up from the reference TRBV9 and TRBJ2-2 genes rather than sequenced, the full variable domain is DSGVTQTPKHLITATGQRVTLRCSPRSGDLSVYWYQQSLDQGLQFLIQYYNGEERAKGNILERFSAQQFPDLHSELNLSSLELGDSALYFCASSVEMRGPGELFFGEGSRLTVL.